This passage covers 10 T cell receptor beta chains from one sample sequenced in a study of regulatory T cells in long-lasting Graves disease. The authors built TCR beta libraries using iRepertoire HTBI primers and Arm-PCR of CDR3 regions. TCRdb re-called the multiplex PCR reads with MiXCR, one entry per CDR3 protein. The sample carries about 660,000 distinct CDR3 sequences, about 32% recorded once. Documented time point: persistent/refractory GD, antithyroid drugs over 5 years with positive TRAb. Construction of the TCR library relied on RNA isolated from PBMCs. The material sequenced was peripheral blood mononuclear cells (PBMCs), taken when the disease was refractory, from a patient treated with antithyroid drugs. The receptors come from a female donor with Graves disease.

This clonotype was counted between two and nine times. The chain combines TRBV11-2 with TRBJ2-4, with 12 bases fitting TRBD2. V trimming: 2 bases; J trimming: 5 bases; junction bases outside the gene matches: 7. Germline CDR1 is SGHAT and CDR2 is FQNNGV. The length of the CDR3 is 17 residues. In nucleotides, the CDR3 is TGTGCCAGCAGCTTAACTCTAGCGGGGGGGTTGCAAAACATTCAGTACTTC. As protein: CASSLTLAGGLQNIQYF.

CDR3 sequence reads: CASSLDGRARTGELFF. CDR3 coding DNA: TGTGCCAGCAGCTTAGACGGGAGGGCCAGGACCGGGGAGCTGTTTTTT. The V call is TRBV11-2, the J call TRBJ2-2; 8 bases are shared with TRBD2. This CDR3 region has 16 residues. J lost 5 bases, V lost 0 bases, and 5 bases had no gene match. Germline V gives CDR1 SGHAT, CDR2 FQNNGV.

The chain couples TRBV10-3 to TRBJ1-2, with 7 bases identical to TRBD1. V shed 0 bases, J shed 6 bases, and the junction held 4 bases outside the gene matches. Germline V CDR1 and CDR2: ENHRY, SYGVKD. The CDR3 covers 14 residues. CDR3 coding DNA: TGTGCCATCAGTGAGTCGGAGGGGGCGGATGGCTACACCTTC. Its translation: CAISESEGADGYTF.

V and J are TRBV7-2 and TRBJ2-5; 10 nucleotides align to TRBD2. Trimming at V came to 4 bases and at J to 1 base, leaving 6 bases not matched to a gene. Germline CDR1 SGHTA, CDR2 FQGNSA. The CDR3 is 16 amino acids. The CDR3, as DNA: TGTGCCAGCAGCTCGCCGTGGACTAGCGGCCAAGAGACCCAGTACTTC. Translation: CASSSPWTSGQETQYF.

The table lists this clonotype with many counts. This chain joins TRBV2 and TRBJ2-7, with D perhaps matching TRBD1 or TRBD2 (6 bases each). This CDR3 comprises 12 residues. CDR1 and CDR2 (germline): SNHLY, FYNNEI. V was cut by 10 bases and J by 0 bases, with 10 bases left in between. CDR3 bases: TGTGCCACGGGGGCAGTCTCCTACGAGCAGTACTTC. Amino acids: CATGAVSYEQYF.

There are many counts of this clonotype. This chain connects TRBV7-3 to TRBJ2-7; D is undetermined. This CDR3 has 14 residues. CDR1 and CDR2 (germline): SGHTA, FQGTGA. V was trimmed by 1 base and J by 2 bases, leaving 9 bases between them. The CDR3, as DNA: TGTGCCAGCAGCTTAAAGCCTCTCCCCTACGAGCAGTACTTC. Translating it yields CASSLKPLPYEQYF.

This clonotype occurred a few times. The CDR3 sequence: CSATGQINQPQHF. The CDR3 nucleotides read TGCAGTGCTACCGGACAAATCAATCAGCCCCAGCATTTT. The V gene is TRBV20-1, the J gene TRBJ1-5; maybe TRBD1 (5 bases). Germline CDR1 reads DFQATT; CDR2 reads SNEGSKA (reference sequence). Deletions cut 4 bases from V and 3 bases from J, with 10 bases between. The CDR3 contains 13 residues.

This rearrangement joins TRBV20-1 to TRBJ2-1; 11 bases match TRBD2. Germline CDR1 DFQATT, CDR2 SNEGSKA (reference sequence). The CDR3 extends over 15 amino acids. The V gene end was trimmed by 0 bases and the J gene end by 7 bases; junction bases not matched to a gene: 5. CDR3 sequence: CSARDWTSGRNEQFF. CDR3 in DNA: TGCAGTGCTAGAGATTGGACTAGCGGGCGGAATGAGCAGTTCTTC.

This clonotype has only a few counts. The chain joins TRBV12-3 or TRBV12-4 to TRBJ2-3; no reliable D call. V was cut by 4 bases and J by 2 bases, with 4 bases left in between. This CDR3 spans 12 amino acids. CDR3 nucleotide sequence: TGTGCCAGCAGTTGGGACACAGATACGCAGTATTTT. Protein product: CASSWDTDTQYF.

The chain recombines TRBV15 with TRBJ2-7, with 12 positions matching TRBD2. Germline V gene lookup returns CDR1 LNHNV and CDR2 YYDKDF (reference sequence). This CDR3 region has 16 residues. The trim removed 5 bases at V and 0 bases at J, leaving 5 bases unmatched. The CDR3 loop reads CATSVLAGGGSYEQYF. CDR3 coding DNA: TGTGCCACCAGCGTACTAGCGGGAGGAGGCTCCTACGAGCAGTACTTC.